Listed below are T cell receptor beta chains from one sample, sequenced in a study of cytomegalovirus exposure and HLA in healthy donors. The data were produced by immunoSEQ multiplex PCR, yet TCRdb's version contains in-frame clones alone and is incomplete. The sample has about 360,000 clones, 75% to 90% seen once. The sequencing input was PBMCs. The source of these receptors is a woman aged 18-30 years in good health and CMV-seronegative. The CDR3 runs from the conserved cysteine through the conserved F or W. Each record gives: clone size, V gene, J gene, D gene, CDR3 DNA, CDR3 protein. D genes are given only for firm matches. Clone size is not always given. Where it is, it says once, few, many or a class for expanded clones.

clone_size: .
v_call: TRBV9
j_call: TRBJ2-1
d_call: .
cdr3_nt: TGTGCCAGCAGCGAGACCAGCGGTGAGCAGTTCTTC
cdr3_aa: CASSETSGEQFF

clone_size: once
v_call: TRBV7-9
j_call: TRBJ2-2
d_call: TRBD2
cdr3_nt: TGTGCCAGCACCTTAAGCGGGACGAACACCGGGGAGCTGTTTTTT
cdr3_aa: CASTLSGTNTGELFF

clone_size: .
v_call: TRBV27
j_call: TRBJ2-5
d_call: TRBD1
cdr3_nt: TGTGCCAGCAGTTTATCCAGGGGGCGAGAGACCCAGTACTTC
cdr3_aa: CASSLSRGRETQYF

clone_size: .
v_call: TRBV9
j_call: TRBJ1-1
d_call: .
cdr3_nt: TGTGCCAGCAGCGTAACGGGAGCTGGGACTGAAGCTTTCTTT
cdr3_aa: CASSVTGAGTEAFF

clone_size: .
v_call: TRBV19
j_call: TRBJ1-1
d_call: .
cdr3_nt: TGTGCCAGTAGTAGATGGACATATAACACTGAAGCTTTCTTT
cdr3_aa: CASSRWTYNTEAFF

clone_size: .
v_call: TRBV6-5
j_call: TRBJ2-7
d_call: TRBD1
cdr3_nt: TGTGCCGCCGGACAGGGGGACGAGCAGTACTTC
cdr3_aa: CAAGQGDEQYF

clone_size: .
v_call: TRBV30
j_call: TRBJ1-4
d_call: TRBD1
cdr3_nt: TGTGCCTGGAGCCCCACAGGGGTCCCAGGTGAAAAACTGTTTTTT
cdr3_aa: CAWSPTGVPGEKLFF

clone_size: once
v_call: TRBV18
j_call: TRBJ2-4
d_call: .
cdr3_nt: TGTGCCAGCTCACCACAACCCGGGAGCATTCAGTACTTC
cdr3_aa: CASSPQPGSIQYF

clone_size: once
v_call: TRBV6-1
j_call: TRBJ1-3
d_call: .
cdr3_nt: TGTGCCAGCACGACTTACTCTGGAAACACCATATATTTT
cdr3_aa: CASTTYSGNTIYF

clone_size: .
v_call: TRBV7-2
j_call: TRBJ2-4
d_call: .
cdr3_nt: TGTGCCAGCAGCCTGATTGGAGCGACGAGAACCAAAAACATTCAGTACTTC
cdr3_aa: CASSLIGATRTKNIQYF

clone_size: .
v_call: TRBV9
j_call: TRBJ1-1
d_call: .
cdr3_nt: TGTGCCAGCAGCGTAGCAGTGGGCCCGAACACTGAAGCTTTCTTT
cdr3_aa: CASSVAVGPNTEAFF

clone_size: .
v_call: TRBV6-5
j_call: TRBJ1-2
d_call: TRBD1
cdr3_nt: TGTGCCAGCAGTTACAGACAGGGGAGCGGCTACACCTTC
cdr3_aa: CASSYRQGSGYTF

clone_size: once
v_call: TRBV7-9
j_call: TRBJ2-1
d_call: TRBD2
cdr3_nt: TGTGCCAGCAGCTTCGGCGGGAGCGATTACAATGAGCAGTTCTTC
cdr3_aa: CASSFGGSDYNEQFF

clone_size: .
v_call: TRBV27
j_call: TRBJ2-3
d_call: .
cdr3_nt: TGTGCCAGCAGTTTGCTTCTGGGGAGAGTTCGCCCAGATACGCAGTATTTT
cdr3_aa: CASSLLLGRVRPDTQYF

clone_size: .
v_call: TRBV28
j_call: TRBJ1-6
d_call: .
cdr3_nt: TGTGCCAGCAGTTTGGGGAGGAGGAATTCACCCCTCCACTTT
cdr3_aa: CASSLGRRNSPLHF

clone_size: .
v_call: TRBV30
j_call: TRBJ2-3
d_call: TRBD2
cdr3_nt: TGTGCCAGGACTAGCGGGAGCACAGATACGCAGTATTTT
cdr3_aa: CARTSGSTDTQYF

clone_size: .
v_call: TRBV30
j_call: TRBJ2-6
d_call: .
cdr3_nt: TGTGCCTGGGATGGGCTGGGAGGACAGGACTCTGGGGCCAACGTCCTGACTTTC
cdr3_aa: CAWDGLGGQDSGANVLTF

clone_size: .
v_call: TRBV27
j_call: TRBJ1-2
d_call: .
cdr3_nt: TGTGCCAGCAGTTTAATTGGCGGCTCTGCCTCTAACTATGGCTACACCTTC
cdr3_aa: CASSLIGGSASNYGYTF

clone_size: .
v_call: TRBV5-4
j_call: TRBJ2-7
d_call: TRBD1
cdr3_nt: TGTGCCAGCAGCCAAAGACAGGGGAGGCACGAGCAGTACTTC
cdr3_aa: CASSQRQGRHEQYF

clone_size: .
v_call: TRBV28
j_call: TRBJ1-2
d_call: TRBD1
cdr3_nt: TGTGCCAGCAGTCCACGAAGGACAGGGGGGTATGGCTACACCTTC
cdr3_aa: CASSPRRTGGYGYTF

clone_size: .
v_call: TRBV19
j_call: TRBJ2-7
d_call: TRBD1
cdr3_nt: TGTGCCAGTAGTCCCAGGACAGGCTTGTCCTACGAGCAGTACTTC
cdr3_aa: CASSPRTGLSYEQYF

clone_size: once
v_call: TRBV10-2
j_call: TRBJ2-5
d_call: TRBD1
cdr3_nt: TGCGCCAGCAGTTTGGGACAGGGTTTGGAGACCCAGTACTTC
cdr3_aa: CASSLGQGLETQYF

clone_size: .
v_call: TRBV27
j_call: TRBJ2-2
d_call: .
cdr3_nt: TGTGCCAGTTTCGGGGGGCGGACCGGGGAGCTGTTTTTT
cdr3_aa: CASFGGRTGELFF

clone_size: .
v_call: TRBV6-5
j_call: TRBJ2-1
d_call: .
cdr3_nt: TGTGCCAGCAGTCCCAGGGGCGGCTCCTACAATGAGCAGTTCTTC
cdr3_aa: CASSPRGGSYNEQFF

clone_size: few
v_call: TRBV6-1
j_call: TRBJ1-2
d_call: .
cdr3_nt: TGTGCCGGGCGACAGGTTTCCAACTATGGCTACACCTTC
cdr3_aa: CAGRQVSNYGYTF

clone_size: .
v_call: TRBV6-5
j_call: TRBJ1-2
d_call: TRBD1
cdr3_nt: TGTGCCAGCAGTTTCACAGGGGGGGGCTATGGCTACACCTTC
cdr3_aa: CASSFTGGGYGYTF

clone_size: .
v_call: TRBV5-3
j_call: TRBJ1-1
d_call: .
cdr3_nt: TGTGCCAGAAGCCCCAACAGGGCCCCGAACACTGAAGCTTTCTTT
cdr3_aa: CARSPNRAPNTEAFF

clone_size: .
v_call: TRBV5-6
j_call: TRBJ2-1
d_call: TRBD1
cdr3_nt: TGTGCCAGCAGCTTGGGACAGGGGATCCACAATGAGCAGTTCTTC
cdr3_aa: CASSLGQGIHNEQFF

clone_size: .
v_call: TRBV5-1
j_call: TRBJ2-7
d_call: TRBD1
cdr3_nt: TGCGCCAGCAGCCGAGCCGGGACAGGGGGCCAGGGGGAGCAGTACTTC
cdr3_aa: CASSRAGTGGQGEQYF

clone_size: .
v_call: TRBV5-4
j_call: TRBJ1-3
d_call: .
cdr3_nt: TGTGCCAGCAGCCCTAGAGGGATTAACACCATATATTTT
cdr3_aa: CASSPRGINTIYF

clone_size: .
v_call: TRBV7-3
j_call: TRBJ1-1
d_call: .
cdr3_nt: TGTGCCAGCAGCTTTGAGGCCGCGAATGAAGCTTTCTTT
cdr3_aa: CASSFEAANEAFF

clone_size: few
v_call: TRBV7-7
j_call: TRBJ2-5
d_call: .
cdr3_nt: TGTGCCAGCAGCTTACACTTGTACCAAGAGACCCAGTACTTC
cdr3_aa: CASSLHLYQETQYF

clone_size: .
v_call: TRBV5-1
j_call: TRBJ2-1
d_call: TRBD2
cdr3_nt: TGCGCCAGCAGTGCGACGGGACTAGCCTCCTACAATGAGCAGTTCTTC
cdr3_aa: CASSATGLASYNEQFF

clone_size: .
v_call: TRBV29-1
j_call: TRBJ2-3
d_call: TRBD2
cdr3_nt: TGCAGCGTTGAAGGATCTAGCGGGAGAGGAGGGGACACAGATACGCAGTATTTT
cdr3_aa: CSVEGSSGRGGDTDTQYF

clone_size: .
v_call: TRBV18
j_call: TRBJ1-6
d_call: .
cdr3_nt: TGTGCCAGCTCGCAGACAGGTCTGAATTCACCCCTCCACTTT
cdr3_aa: CASSQTGLNSPLHF

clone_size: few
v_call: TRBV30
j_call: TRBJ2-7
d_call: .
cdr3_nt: TGTGCCTGCACAAGGGGCACAGTTCAGTACTTC
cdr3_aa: CACTRGTVQYF

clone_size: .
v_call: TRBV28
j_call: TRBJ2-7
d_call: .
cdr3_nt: TGTGCCAGCAAGGCGGGGGAGCAGTACTTC
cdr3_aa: CASKAGEQYF

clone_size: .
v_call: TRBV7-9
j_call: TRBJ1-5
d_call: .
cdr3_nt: TGTGCCAGCAGCTTAGAGCAGGGTAGCAATCAGCCCCAGCATTTT
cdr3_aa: CASSLEQGSNQPQHF

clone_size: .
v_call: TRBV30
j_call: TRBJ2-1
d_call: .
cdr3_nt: TGTGCCTGGAGTGTACAGCTAAGTGAGCAGTTCTTC
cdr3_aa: CAWSVQLSEQFF

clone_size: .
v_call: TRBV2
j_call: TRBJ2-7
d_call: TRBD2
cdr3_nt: TGTGCCAGCAGGGAAGGACTAGCGGGATTGTACGAGCAGTACTTC
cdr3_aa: CASREGLAGLYEQYF

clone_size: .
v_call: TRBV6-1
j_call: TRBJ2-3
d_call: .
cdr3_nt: TGTGCCAGCAAAAACAGGTCGAGGACAGATACGCAGTATTTT
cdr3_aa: CASKNRSRTDTQYF

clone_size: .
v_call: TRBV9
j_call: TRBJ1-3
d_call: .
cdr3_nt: TGTGCCAGCAGTACCCCGGGTGCTGGAAACACCATATATTTT
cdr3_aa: CASSTPGAGNTIYF

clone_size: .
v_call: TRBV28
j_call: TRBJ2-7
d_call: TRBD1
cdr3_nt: TGTGCCAGCAGTTGGACAGGGGGGGGTCTCTACGAGCAGTACTTC
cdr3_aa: CASSWTGGGLYEQYF

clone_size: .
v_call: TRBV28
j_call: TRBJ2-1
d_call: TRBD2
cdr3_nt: TGTGCCACCAACTCCCTACTAGCGGAGTACAATGAGCAGTTCTTC
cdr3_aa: CATNSLLAEYNEQFF

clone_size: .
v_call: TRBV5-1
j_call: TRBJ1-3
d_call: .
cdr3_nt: TGCGCCAGCAGCTGGGGGGGACAACACGGCTCTGGAAACACCATATATTTT
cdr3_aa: CASSWGGQHGSGNTIYF

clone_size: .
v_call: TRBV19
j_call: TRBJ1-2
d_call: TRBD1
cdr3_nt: TGTGCCAGTAGGACAGGGGCGCCCAACTATGGCTACACCTTC
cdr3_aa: CASRTGAPNYGYTF

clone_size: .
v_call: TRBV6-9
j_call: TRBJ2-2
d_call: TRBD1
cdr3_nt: TGTGCCAGCAGTTGGCGACAGGGGCGCACCGGGGAGCTGTTTTTT
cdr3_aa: CASSWRQGRTGELFF

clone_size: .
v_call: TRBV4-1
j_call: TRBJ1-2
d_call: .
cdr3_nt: TGCGCCAGCAGCCCGAGGGAAACTAACTATGGCTACACCTTC
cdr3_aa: CASSPRETNYGYTF

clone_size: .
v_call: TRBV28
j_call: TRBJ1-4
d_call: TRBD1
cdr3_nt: TGTGCCAGCAGTTTATGGCAGGGGGCAACTAATGAAAAACTGTTTTTT
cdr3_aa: CASSLWQGATNEKLFF

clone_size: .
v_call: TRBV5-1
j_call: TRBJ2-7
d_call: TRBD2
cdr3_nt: TGCGCCAGCAGCGTTAGCGGGACCCCCTACGAGCAGTACTTC
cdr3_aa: CASSVSGTPYEQYF

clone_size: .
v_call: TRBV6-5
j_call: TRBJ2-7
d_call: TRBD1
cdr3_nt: TGTGCCAGCAGTTGCGACAGGGGGGACGAGCAGTACTTC
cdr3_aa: CASSCDRGDEQYF